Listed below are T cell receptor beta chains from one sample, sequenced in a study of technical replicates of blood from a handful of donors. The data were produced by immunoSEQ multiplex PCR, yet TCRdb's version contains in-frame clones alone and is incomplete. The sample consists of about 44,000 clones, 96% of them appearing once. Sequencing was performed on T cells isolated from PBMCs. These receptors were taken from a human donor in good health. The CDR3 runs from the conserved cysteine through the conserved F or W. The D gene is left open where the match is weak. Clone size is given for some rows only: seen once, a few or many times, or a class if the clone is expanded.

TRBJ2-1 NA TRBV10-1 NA TGCGCCAGCAGTGATACAGGGAGCTCCTACAATGAGCAGTTCTTC CASSDTGSSYNEQFF
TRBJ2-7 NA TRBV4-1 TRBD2 TGCGCCAGCAGCCACCGACTAGCGGGCTACGAGCAGTACTTC CASSHRLAGYEQYF
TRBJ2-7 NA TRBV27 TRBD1 TGTGCCAGCAGTTTATCGGGGACAGTCTCCTACGAGCAGTACTTC CASSLSGTVSYEQYF
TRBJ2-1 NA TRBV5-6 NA TGTGCCAGCAGGTCCCCTGCGGGCTCCTACAATGAGCAGTTCTTC CASRSPAGSYNEQFF
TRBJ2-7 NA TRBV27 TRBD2 TGTGCCAGCAGTTTAAGTGGCGGGAGAATAGGCTACGAGCAGTACTTC CASSLSGGRIGYEQYF
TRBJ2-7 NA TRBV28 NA TGTGCCAGCAGAACCCCGGCGTCTAGAGGCGAGCAGTACTTC CASRTPASRGEQYF
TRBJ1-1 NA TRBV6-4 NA TGTGCCAGCAGTGTTTTTGTTTGGAGCACTGAAGCTTTCTTT CASSVFVWSTEAFF
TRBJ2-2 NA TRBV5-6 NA TGTGCCAGCAGCATGGCTGCCGGGGAGCTGTTTTTT CASSMAAGELFF
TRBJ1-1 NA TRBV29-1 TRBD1 TGCAGCGTTGAGGTCCCAGGGGGTCATACTGAAGCTTTCTTT CSVEVPGGHTEAFF
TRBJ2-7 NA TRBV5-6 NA TGTGCCAGCAGCTTGGAGCCATTACCCTACGAGCAGTACTTC CASSLEPLPYEQYF
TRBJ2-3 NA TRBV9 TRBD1 TGTGCCAGCAAGGCCCGGGACAGGTCCACAGATACGCAGTATTTT CASKARDRSTDTQYF
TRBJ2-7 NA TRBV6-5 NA TGTGCCAGCAGTTACAGGGTTAGGACTCAGGAGCAGTACTTC CASSYRVRTQEQYF
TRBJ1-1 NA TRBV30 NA TGTGCCTGGAGTGTTAGGAGTACGAGCGGTGAAGCTTTCTTT CAWSVRSTSGEAFF
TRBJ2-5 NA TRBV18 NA TGTGCCAGCTCACCACCTGGGGCTATAAATCAAGAGACCCAGTACTTC CASSPPGAINQETQYF
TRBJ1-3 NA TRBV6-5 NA TGTGCCAGCAGTTACTCCAGAACTGGAAACACCATATATTTT CASSYSRTGNTIYF
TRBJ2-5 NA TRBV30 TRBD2 TGTGCCTGGAGTGTAGCGACGGGAGGACTCCGAGACGGCCAAGAGACCCAGTACTTC CAWSVATGGLRDGQETQYF
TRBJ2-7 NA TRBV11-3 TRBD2 TGTGCCAGCAGCTTAGACCTAGCGGACTCCTACGAGCAGTACTTC CASSLDLADSYEQYF
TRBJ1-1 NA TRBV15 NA TGTGCCACCAGCCCGGGGAACACTGAAGCTTTCTTT CATSPGNTEAFF
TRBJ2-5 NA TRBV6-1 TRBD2 TGTGTCAGCAGGGAGCGGGAGGGCCGGGAGACCCAGTACTTC CVSREREGRETQYF
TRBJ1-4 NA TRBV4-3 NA TGCGCCAGCAGCCAAGAGAGAGGGGGAAGTTCAAATGAAAAACTGTTTTTT CASSQERGGSSNEKLFF
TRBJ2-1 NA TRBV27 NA TGTGCCAGCAGTTTATTTAGCACACTAGATTGGGAGCACAATGAGCAGTTCTTC CASSLFSTLDWEHNEQFF
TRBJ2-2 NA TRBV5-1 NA TGCGCCAGCAGCTTGCTCAGGGAGAACACCGGGGAGCTGTTTTTT CASSLLRENTGELFF
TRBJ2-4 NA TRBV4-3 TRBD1 TGCGCCAGCAGCCAATACCGGGACAGGGGGTCGGACATTCAGTACTTC CASSQYRDRGSDIQYF
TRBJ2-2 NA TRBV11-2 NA TGTGCCAGCAGCTTAGTTCAGGGTCCTACGACCGGGGAGCTGTTTTTT CASSLVQGPTTGELFF
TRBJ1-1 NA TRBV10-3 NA TGTGCCATCAGTGAAACAGGGATGAACACTGAAGCTTTCTTT CAISETGMNTEAFF
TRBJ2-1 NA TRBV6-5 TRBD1 TGTGCCAGCGGGTCCGGGACAGGAGCGGATGAGCAGTTCTTC CASGSGTGADEQFF
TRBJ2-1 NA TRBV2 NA TGTGCCAGCAGCCCAGGGACTTATCCTGTTTACAATGAGCAGTTCTTC CASSPGTYPVYNEQFF
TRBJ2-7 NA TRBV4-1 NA TGCGCCAGCAGCCAAGGAAACATTGAGGCCTACGAGCAGTACTTC CASSQGNIEAYEQYF
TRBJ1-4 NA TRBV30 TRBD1 TGTGCCTGGAGTCCACCGGGACAGCGTAATGAAAAACTGTTTTTT CAWSPPGQRNEKLFF
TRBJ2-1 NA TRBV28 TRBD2 TGTGCCAGCAGTTTGTGGGAGGGCGAAAATGAGCAGTTCTTC CASSLWEGENEQFF
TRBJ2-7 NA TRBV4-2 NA TGTGCCAGCAGCCAAGCAGGGATTGGCCACGAGCAGTACTTC CASSQAGIGHEQYF
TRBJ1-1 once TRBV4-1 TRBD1 TGCGCCAGCAGCCAAGACGGGACAGGGTACGACACTGAAGCTTTCTTT CASSQDGTGYDTEAFF
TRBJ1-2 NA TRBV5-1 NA TGCGCCAGCAGCTTGTGGTGGGACACCTATGGCTACACCTTC CASSLWWDTYGYTF
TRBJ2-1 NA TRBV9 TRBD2 TGTGCCAGCAGCCCCGGGACTAGCGAATACAATGAGCAGTTCTTC CASSPGTSEYNEQFF
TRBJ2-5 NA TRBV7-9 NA TGTGCCAGCAGCTCTCTACAGGAAGAGACCCAGTACTTC CASSSLQEETQYF
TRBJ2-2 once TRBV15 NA TGTGCCACCAGCAGAGATCCAGGGACCGGGGAGCTGTTTTTT CATSRDPGTGELFF
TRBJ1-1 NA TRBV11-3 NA TGTGCCAGCAGCTTAGGAGAGAACACTGAAGCTTTCTTT CASSLGENTEAFF
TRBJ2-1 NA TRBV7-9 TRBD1 TGTGCCAGCACCGACAGGGGCCCTTGGGATGAGCAGTTCTTC CASTDRGPWDEQFF
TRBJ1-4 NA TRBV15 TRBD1 TGTGCCACCAGCAGAGATTTGGACAGGGGAGGGGAAAAACTGTTTTTT CATSRDLDRGGEKLFF
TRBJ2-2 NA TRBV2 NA TGTGCCAGCAGTTATAACCCACAGGGAAGCGGGGAGCTGTTTTTT CASSYNPQGSGELFF
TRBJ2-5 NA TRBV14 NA TGTGCCAGCAGCCCAAGGGGGGGAGAGACCCAGTACTTC CASSPRGGETQYF
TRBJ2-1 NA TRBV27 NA TGTGCCAGCAGTTTATGGCTAGGGGACAAGGATGAGCAGTTCTTC CASSLWLGDKDEQFF
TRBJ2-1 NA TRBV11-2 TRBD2 TGTGCCAGCAGCTTAATGTTCACGGGAGGACAAAACAATGAGCAGTTCTTC CASSLMFTGGQNNEQFF
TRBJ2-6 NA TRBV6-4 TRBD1 TGTGCCAGCGGGACAGGGGGCTCTGGGGCCAACGTCCTGACTTTC CASGTGGSGANVLTF
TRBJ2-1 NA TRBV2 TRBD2 TGTGCCAGCAACTTCGGACTAGCGGGAGATGAGCAGTTCTTC CASNFGLAGDEQFF
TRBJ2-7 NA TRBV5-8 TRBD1 TGTGCCAGCAGGAACACAGGGGGTGGGAACGAGCAGTACTTC CASRNTGGGNEQYF
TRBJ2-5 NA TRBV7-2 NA TGTGCCAGCAGCCAAGGGAGGACCCAGTACTTC CASSQGRTQYF
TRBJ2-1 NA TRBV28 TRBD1 TGTGCCAGCAGTCTGGGACAGCGCAATTACAATGAGCAGTTCTTC CASSLGQRNYNEQFF
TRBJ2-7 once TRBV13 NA TGTGCCAGCAGCTTTTCCCCGGGCTACGAGCAGTACTTC CASSFSPGYEQYF
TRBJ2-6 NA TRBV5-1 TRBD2 TGCGCCAGCAGCTCGACTAGCGGGAGGCTGGGTGGGGCCAACGTCCTGACTTTC CASSSTSGRLGGANVLTF